This T cell receptor beta chain was recovered during a study of blood T cell repertoires in COVID-19. As for the study in general: The United States, Italy and Spain provided the acute and convalescent COVID-19 samples.

Clones were sequenced by immunoSEQ multiplex PCR, and TCRdb holds only the in-frame ones, with some missing. The sample holds more than 200,000 clones, 84% seen once. Trimming pared 6 bases from V and 1 base from J, leaving 18 bases between. The CDR3 runs 16 residues. The V gene's germline CDR1 is ENHRY and CDR2 SYGVKD. The rearrangement uses TRBV10-3 and TRBJ1-1, with D perhaps TRBD1 (6 bases). The receptor was derived from a middle-aged woman who had recovered from COVID-19. Sequencing was performed on peripheral blood. The DNA of the CDR3 is TGTGCCATCAGCGAGGACAGCCTACCCTCGAACACTGAAGCTTTCTTT. This encodes CAISEDSLPSNTEAFF.